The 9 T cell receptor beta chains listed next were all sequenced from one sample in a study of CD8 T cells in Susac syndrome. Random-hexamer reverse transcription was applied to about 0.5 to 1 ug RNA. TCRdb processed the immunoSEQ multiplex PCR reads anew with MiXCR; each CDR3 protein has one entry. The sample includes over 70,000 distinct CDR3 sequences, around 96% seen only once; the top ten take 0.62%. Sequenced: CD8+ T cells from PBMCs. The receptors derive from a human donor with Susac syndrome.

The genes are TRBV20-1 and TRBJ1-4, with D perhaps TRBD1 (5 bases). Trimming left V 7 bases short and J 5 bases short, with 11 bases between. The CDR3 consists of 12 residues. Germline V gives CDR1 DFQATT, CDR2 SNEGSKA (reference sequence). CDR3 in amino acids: CSVGERNEKLFF. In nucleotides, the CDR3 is TGCAGTGTGGGGGAACGGAATGAAAAACTGTTTTTT.

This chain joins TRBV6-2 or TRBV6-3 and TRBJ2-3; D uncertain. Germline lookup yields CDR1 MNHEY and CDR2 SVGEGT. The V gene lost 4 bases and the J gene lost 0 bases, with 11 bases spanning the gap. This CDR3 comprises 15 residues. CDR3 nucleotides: TGTGCCAGCAGTTTGGACGGAACTAGCACAGATACGCAGTATTTT. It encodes CASSLDGTSTDTQYF.

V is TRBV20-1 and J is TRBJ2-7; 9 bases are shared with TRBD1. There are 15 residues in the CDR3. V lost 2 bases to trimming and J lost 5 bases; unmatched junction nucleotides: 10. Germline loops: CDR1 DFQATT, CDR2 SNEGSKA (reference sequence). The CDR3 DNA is TGCAGTGCTAGACCAACCCGGGACAGGGAGAACGAGCAGTACTTC. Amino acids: CSARPTRDRENEQYF.

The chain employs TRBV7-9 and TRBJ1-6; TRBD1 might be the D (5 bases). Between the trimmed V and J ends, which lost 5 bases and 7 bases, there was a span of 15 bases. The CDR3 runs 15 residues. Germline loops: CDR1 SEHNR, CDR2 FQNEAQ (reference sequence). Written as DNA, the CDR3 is TGTGCCAGCAGCCCACCGGGACCGGACAATTCACCCCTCCACTTT. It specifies CASSPPGPDNSPLHF.

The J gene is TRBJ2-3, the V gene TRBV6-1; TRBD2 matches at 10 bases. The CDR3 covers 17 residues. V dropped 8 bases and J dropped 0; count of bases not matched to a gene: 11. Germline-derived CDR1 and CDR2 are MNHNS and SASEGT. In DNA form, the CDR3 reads TGTGCCAGCCGTCTGAGCGGGGGGGCTCCTAGCACAGATACGCAGTATTTT. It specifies CASRLSGGAPSTDTQYF.

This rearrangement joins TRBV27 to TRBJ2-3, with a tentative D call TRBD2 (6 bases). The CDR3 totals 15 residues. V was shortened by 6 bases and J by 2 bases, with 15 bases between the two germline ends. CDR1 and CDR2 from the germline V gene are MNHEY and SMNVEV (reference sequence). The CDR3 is CASSPPGGNTDTQYF. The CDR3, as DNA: TGTGCCAGCAGCCCCCCCGGAGGGAACACAGATACGCAGTATTTT.

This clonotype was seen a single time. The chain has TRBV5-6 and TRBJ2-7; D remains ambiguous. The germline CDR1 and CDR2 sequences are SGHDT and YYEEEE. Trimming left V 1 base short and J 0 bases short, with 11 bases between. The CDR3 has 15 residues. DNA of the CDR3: TGTGCCAGCAGCTTGTGGCAGAGGAGCTCCTACGAGCAGTACTTC. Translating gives CASSLWQRSSYEQYF.

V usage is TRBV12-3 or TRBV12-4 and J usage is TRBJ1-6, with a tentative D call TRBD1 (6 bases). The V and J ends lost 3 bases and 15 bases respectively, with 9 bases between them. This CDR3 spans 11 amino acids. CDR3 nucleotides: TGTGCCAGCAGTTTCACAGGGATCCTCCACTTT. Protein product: CASSFTGILHF.

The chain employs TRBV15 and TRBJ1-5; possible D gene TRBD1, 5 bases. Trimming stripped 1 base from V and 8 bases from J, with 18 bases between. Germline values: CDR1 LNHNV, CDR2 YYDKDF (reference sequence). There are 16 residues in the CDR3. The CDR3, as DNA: TGTGCCACCAGCAGAGCTCCCAGGACAACCGGGGAGCCCCAGCATTTT. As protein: CATSRAPRTTGEPQHF.